This T cell receptor beta chain is drawn from a study of spatial heterogeneity in lung cancer. Study details: A module score for T cells, taken from matched bulk RNA-seq, correlated strongly with TCR transcript counts in tumor regions.

This clonotype was recorded at least ten times. Its specificity is not known. Time point defined: sample taken at primary tumor resection. Samples were donated by 72 untreated early-stage non-small cell lung cancer patients. TCRdb ran MiXCR on the 5' RACE reads and lists one entry per CDR3 protein. Here the sample spans about 18,000 distinct CDR3 sequences, roughly 7% being singletons. Broader study findings: Tumor T cell coverage was estimated at 7% to 9% for alpha and roughly 13% for beta chains. Ubiquitous nonsynonymous mutations were tracked by counts of ubiquitous expanded TCRs, and regional ones by counts of regional expanded TCRs. Tracking of tumor mutation counts was seen in expanded intratumoral alpha and beta TCR counts.

This specimen consisted of lung tumor tissue, obtained at surgery. The source is a female donor with early-stage non-small cell lung cancer.

Here the CDR3 DNA reads TGTGCCAGCAGCCCTTCCCAACGGACAGGGTCCACAGATACGCAGTATTTT. It codes for CASSPSQRTGSTDTQYF. V is TRBV11-2 and J is TRBJ2-3, with TRBD1 matching 8 bases. CDR3 length: 17 amino acids. CDR1 SGHAT and CDR2 FQNNGV come from the germline V gene. Trimming took 5 bases from V and 2 from J; bases not matched to a gene: 12.